The source of this T cell receptor beta chain is a study of T cell repertoires in cytomegalovirus infection. Study findings and constraints: Within the response measured ex vivo, HLA-C-restricted CMV-specific TCR beta clonotypes were dominant. Totalled public TCR beta family frequency picked out people who carried CMV plus the relevant HLA.

With respect to this clonotype: Its antigen is unknown.

MiXCR, applied by TCRdb to the reads, yields one record per CDR3 protein. Here the sample spans about 450,000 distinct CDR3 sequences, approximately 30% being singletons. Germline V lookup: CDR1 LNHDA, CDR2 SQIVND (reference sequence). CDR3 length: 15 amino acids. Trimming left V 3 bases short and J 5 bases short, with 13 bases between. This receptor was taken from a human donor in good health (CMV status not recorded). Some clones in this sample may be carry-over from other donors' samples. V gene TRBV19 combines with J gene TRBJ2-2; D is perhaps TRBD1 (6 bases). Sequences were obtained from PBMCs. The CDR3 spells CASSIVGGLTGELFF. The CDR3 DNA is TGTGCCAGTAGTATTGTAGGGGGATTGACCGGGGAGCTGTTTTTT.